This T cell receptor (beta chain) stems from a study of T cell repertoires in cytomegalovirus infection (dated by TCRdb to between 2017 and 2020). Turning to the overall study: Peptide stimulations targeted recently identified HLA-C-restricted CMV epitopes, whose presentation resists viral immunomodulation, together with well-studied HLA-B-restricted epitopes. Because public TCR beta signatures pointed to carriage of CMV infection together with the matching HLA type, the HLA type of each donor mattered for the analysis. Here is what the overall study found, with its caveats: The ex vivo response was dominated by HLA-C-restricted CMV-specific TCR beta clonotypes, which also provided the single most frequent clonotype in two of eight donors. In both this cohort and an independent roughly 350-donor cohort, the cumulative frequency of public TCR beta family members distinguished carriers of CMV infection plus the relevant HLA type.

As for this clonotype: Its antigen has not been determined. No base quality information exists; no much larger clone differs at one position.

This specimen's treatment or condition label, per the study, means: in vitro stimulation with specific CMV peptide epitopes to enrich CMV-specific T cells. V lost 2 bases and J lost 1 base, and the count of bases not matched to a germline gene is 6. From a lookup of the germline V gene, CDR1 and CDR2 are SGHAT and FQNNGV. Including the terminal cysteine and phenylalanine, the CDR3 comprises 18 residues. Of the read, only the CDR3 DNA is kept; its 54 bases are in frame from base 1. The reads were generated on an Illumina HiSeq 1500. Using fastp at Q25 and MiXCR, TCRdb reprocessed the public reads and kept productive beta chains. When rows share a CDR3 protein, they turn into one entry using the most common DNA and genes. This sample lists about 830,000 distinct CDR3 sequences; less than 35% were detected once. The ten biggest clones cover over 10% of the sample.

The sample here was cultured CD8+ T cells from PBMCs, taken from culture after CMV antigen stimulation. This clonotype was obtained from a human donor in good health (CMV status not recorded). Some clones in this sample may be carry-over from other donors' samples. The rearranged chain carries TRBV11-2 and TRBJ2-2; 11 central nucleotides agree with TRBD2. CDR3 protein: CASSLYSSGGMNTGELFF. The DNA sequence is given as TGTGCCAGCAGCTTATATTCTAGCGGGGGGATGAACACCGGGGAGCTGTTTTTT.